This T cell receptor beta chain was retrieved from a study of PD-1 blockade in classical Hodgkin lymphoma. Study-wide points: Patients newly diagnosed and complete responders had comparable baseline diversity.

V lost 5 bases and J 7 bases, leaving 17 bases between the germline ends. This CDR3 has 14 amino acids. In germline, CDR1 is LNHDA, CDR2 SQIVND (reference sequence). Notes on this clone: Its antigen is undetermined.

In every patient, relapse followed autologous stem cell transplantation, while exposure to brentuximab vedotin differed. Method: immunoSEQ multiplex PCR; TCRdb's copy keeps in-frame clones and lacks some. The sample holds approximately 60,000 clones, around 89% seen once. The clonotype was recovered from a human donor with classical Hodgkin lymphoma. This chain uses TRBV19 with TRBJ1-2; no clear D gene. The material sequenced was peripheral blood mononuclear cells (PBMCs), taken at baseline. The CDR3 DNA sequence: TGTGCCAGTAGTCTTGTCGGCACGGAGGCTGGCTACACCTTC. Its protein product is CASSLVGTEAGYTF.